What follows is one T cell receptor (beta chain) and its context. CDR3 and TCR beta VDJ profiling relied on genomic DNA as the template. MiXCR was run by TCRdb on the reads, yielding one entry per CDR3 protein. In the table there are just over 200,000 distinct CDR3 sequences, approximately 65% of which are singletons. Previously, flow cytometry had revealed CD8+CD57+ cell expansion in the patients chosen for sequencing. This specimen comes from a study of CD8+CD57+ T cells in acquired aplastic anemia. The germline V gene has CDR1 LNHNV and CDR2 YYDKDF (reference sequence). Between the trimmed V and J ends, which lost 1 base and 7 bases, there was a span of 8 bases. The CDR3 is 13 amino acids.

This sequence originates from a human donor with aplastic anemia. Sequenced: sorted CD4+, CD8+, or CD8+CD57+ T cells (not recorded which) from PBMCs. The J gene is TRBJ1-5, the V gene TRBV15; D gene uncertain. The CDR3 is CATSRVGGQPQHF. The CDR3 nucleotides are TGTGCCACCAGCAGAGTTGGCGGCCAGCCCCAGCATTTT.